Sequencing of this T cell receptor beta chain was carried out in a study of cytomegalovirus exposure and HLA in healthy donors. Each donor was nominally healthy when sampled (though unrecorded immune exposures were likely). Concerning this clone itself: Its specificity is unknown.

A multiplex PCR was run with 60 Vbeta primers and 13 Jbeta primers. Profiled with immunoSEQ multiplex PCR; TCRdb holds only in-frame clones, not every one. This sample has around 130,000 clones, with over 70% found just once. The germline CDR1 and CDR2 sequences are SEHNR and FQNEAQ (reference sequence). The CDR3 extends over 15 amino acids. Trimming removed 3 bases from V and 7 bases from J, with 18 bases in between. Study-level points and caveats: Later examination showed HLA-associated TCR beta chains had greater clonal expansion than equally common others. Available immune exposure information covered CMV serostatus only. Some segments of the V type, notably TRBV6-2 and TRBV6-3, were excluded as indistinguishable.

J is TRBJ1-1 and V is TRBV7-9; tentative D call: TRBD1 (5 bases). The sample consisted of PBMCs. This sequence originates from a man aged 25 to 40 in good health and CMV-seronegative. The CDR3 coding sequence is TGTGCCAGCAGCTTTGGGGGGGACGAGGGACTTGAAGCTTTCTTT. It is translated as CASSFGGDEGLEAFF.